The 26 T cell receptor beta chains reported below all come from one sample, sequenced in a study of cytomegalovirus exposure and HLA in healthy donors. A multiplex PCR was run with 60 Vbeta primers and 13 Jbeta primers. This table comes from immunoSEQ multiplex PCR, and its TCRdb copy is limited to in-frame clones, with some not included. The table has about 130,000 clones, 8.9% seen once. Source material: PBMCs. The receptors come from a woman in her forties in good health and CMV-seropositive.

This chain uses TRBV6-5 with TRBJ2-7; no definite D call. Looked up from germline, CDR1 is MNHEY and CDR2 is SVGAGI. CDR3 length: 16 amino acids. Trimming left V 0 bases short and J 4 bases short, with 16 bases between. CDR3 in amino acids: CASSYSLIRRAYEQYF. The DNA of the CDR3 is TGTGCCAGCAGTTACTCTTTGATTAGGAGAGCGTACGAGCAGTACTTC.

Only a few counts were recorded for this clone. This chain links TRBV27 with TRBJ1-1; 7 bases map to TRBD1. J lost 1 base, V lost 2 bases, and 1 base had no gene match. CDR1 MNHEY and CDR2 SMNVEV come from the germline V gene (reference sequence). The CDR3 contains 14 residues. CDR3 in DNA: TGTGCCAGCAGTTTACAGGGGGGGAACACTGAAGCTTTCTTT. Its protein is CASSLQGGNTEAFF.

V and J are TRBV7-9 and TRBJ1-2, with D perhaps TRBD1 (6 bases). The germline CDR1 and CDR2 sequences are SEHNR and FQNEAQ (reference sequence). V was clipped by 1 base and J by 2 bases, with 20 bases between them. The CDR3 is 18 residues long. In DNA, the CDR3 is TGTGCCAGCAGCTTAGAATTCGGAAGGACAGATTCCAACTATGGCTACACCTTC. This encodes CASSLEFGRTDSNYGYTF.

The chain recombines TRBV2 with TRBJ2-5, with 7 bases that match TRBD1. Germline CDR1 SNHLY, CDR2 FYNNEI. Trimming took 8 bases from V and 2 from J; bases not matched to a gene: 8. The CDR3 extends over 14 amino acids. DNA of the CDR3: TGTGCCAGCCTCACAGGGGCTATACAAGAGACCCAGTACTTC. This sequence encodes CASLTGAIQETQYF.

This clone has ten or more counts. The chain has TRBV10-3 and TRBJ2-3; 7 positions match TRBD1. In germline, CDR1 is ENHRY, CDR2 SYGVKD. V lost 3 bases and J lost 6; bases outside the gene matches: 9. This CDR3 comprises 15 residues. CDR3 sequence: CAISDRAGGRDTQYF. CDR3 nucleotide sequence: TGTGCCATCAGTGACCGGGCAGGGGGAAGGGATACGCAGTATTTT.

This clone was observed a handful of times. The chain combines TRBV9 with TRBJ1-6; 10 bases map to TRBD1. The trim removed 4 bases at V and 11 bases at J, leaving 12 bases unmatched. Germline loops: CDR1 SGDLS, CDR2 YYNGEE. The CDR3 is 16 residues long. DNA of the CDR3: TGTGCCAGCAGCCCCTCGACAGGGGGCCGATTGGCACCCCTCCACTTT. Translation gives CASSPSTGGRLAPLHF.

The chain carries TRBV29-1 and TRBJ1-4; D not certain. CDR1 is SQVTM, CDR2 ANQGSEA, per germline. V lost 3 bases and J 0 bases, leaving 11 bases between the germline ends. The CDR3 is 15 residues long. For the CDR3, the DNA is TGCAGCGTTGAGTTGGAAGAGGCAACTAATGAAAAACTGTTTTTT. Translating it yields CSVELEEATNEKLFF.

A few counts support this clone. The CDR3 sequence is CASSVGTVNTGELFF. Here the CDR3 DNA reads TGTGCCAGCAGCGTGGGGACAGTGAACACCGGGGAGCTGTTTTTT. This sequence joins TRBV9 and TRBJ2-2; 7 nucleotides agree with TRBD1. V lost 2 bases, J lost 1 base, and 2 bases stayed unmatched. Per germline, CDR1 SGDLS and CDR2 YYNGEE. The CDR3 extends over 15 amino acids.

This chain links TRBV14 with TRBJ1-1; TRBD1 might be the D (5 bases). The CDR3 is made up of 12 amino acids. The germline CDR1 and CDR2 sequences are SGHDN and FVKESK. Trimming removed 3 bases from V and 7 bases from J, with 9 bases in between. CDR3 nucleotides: TGTGCCAGCAGCCAGGGGCAGCTTGAAGCTTTCTTT. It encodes CASSQGQLEAFF.

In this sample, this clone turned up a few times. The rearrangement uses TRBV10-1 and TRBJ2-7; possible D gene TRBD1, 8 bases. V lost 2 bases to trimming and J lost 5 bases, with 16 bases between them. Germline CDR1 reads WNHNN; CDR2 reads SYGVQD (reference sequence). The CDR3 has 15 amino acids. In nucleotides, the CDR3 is TGCGCCAGCAGTGAGGACAGGACAGGGAGGGACGAGCAGTACTTC. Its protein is CASSEDRTGRDEQYF.

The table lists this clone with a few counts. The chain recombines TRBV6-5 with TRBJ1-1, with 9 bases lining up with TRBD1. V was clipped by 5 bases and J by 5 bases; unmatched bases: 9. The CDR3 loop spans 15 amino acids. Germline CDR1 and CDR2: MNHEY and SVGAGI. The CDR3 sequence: CASSKQQGAGTEAFF. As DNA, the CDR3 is TGTGCCAGCAGTAAACAACAGGGGGCCGGTACTGAAGCTTTCTTT.

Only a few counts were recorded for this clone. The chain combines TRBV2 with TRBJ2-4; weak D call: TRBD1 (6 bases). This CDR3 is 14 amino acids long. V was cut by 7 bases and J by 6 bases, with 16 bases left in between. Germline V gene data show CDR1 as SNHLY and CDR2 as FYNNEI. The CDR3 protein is CASTRDIGGNIQYF. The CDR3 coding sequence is TGTGCCAGCACACGGGACATAGGGGGAAACATTCAGTACTTC.

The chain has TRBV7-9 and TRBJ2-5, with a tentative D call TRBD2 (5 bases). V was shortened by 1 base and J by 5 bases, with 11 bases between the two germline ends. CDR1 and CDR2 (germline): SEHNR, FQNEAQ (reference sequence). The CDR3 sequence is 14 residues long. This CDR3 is CASSLVAGVETQYF. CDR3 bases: TGTGCCAGCAGCTTAGTGGCGGGCGTGGAGACCCAGTACTTC.

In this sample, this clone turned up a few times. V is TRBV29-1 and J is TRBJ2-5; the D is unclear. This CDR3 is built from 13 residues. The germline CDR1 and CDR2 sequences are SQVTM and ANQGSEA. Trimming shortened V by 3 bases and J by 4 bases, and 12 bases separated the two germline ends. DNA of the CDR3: TGCAGCGTTGAGCCCGGGTTAGGAGAGACCCAGTACTTC. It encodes CSVEPGLGETQYF.

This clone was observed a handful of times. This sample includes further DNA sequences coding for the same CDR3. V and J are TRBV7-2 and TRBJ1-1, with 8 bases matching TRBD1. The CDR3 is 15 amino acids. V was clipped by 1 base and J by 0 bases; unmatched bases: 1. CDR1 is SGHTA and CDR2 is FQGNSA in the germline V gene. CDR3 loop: CASSLGTGMNTEAFF. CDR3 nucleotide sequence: TGTGCCAGCAGCTTAGGGACAGGGATGAACACTGAAGCTTTCTTT.

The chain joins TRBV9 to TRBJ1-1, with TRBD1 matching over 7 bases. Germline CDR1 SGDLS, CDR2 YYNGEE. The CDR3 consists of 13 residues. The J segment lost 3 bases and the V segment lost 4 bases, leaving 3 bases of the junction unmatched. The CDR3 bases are TGTGCCAGCAGCCTAACAGGGGACACTGAAGCTTTCTTT. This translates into CASSLTGDTEAFF.

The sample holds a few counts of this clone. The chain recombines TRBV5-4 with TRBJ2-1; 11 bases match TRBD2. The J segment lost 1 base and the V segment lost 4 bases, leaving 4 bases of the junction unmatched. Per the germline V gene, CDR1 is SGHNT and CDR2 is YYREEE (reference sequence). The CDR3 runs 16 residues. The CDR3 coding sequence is TGTGCCAGCAGCCGGGGACTAGCGGATTCCTACAATGAGCAGTTCTTC. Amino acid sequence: CASSRGLADSYNEQFF.

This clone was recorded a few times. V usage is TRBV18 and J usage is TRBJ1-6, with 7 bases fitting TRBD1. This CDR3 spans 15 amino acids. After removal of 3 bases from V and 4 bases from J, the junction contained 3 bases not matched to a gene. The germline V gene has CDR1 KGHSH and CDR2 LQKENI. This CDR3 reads CASSPLDRYNSPLHF. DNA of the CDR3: TGTGCCAGCTCACCCTTGGACAGGTATAATTCACCCCTCCACTTT.

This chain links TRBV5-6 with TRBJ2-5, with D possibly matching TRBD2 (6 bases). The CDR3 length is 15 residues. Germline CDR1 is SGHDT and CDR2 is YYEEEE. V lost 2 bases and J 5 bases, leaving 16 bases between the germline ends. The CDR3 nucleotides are TGTGCCAGCAGCTTACAGGTGGGACTGATCGAGACCCAGTACTTC. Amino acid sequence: CASSLQVGLIETQYF.

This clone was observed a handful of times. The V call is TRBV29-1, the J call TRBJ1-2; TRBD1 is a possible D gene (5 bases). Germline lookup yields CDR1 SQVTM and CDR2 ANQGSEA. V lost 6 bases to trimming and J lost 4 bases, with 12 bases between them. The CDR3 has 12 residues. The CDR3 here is CSVAGHRYGYTF. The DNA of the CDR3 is TGCAGCGTCGCCGGACACCGCTATGGCTACACCTTC. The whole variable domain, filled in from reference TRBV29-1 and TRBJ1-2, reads SAVISQKPSRDICQRGTSLTIQCQVDSQVTMMFWYRQQPGQSLTLIATANQGSEATYESGFVIDKFPISRPNLTFSTLTVSNMSPEDSSIYLCSVAGHRYGYTFGSGTRLTVV.

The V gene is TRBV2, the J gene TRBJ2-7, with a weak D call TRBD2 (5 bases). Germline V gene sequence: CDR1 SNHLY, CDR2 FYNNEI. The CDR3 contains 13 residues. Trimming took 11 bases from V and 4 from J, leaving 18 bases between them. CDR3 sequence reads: CACGRGLGYEQYF. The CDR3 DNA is TGTGCCTGCGGCCGGGGATTAGGATACGAGCAGTACTTC. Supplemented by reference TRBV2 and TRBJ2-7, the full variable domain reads EPEVTQTPSHQVTQMGQEVILRCVPISNHLYFYWYRQILGQKVEFLVSFYNNEISEKSEIFDDQFSVERPDGSNFTLKIRSTKLEDSAMYFCACGRGLGYEQYFGPGTRLTVT.

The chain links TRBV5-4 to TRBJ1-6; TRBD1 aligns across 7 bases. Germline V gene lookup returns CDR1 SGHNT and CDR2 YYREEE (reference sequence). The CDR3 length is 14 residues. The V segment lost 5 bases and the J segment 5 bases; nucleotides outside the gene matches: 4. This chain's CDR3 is CASRRGTDNSPLHF. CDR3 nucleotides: TGTGCCAGCAGGCGAGGGACAGATAATTCACCCCTCCACTTT.

Here the CDR3 reads CASSYGGRANEKLFF. CDR3 nucleotide sequence: TGTGCCAGCAGTTACGGCGGGCGGGCTAATGAAAAACTGTTTTTT. The chain has TRBV6-5 and TRBJ1-4; no clear D gene. Germline CDR1 MNHEY, CDR2 SVGAGI. The CDR3 has 15 amino acids. The germline V and J ends were trimmed by 2 bases and 3 bases, with 10 bases remaining between them.

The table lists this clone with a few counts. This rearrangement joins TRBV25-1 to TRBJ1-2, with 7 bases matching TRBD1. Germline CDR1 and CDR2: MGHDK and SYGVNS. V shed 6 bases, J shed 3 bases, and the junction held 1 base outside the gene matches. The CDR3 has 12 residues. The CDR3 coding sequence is TGTGCCAGCAGCAGGGGGGACTATGGCTACACCTTC. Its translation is CASSRGDYGYTF.

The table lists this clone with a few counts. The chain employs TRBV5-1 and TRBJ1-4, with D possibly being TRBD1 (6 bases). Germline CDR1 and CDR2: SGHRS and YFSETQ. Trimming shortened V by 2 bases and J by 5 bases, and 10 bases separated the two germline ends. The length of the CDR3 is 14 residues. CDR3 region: CASSFGTSNEKLFF. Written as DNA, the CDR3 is TGCGCCAGCAGCTTCGGGACAAGCAATGAAAAACTGTTTTTT.

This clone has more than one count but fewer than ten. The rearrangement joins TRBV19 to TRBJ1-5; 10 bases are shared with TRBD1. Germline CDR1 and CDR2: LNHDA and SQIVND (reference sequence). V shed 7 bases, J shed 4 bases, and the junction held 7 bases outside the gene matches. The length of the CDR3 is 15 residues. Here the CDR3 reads CASNMDRGWNQPQHF. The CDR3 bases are TGTGCCAGTAATATGGACAGGGGGTGGAATCAGCCCCAGCATTTT.